This T cell receptor (beta chain) is drawn from a study of liver allograft versus peripheral blood T cells. Looking at the study overall: A comparison was made between T cell receptor repertoires in transplanted livers and those in recipients' peripheral blood. Study findings and constraints: As reported, T cell receptor repertoires inside liver allografts differed from those present in peripheral blood.

With regard to this clonotype: What it recognizes is unknown.

The CDR3 has 13 amino acids. V shed 3 bases and J shed 4 bases, with 13 bases lying between them. From germline, CDR1 is DFQATT and CDR2 SNEGSKA (reference sequence). One entry per CDR3 protein, called by TCRdb with MiXCR from the reads. The sample consists of some 6,000 distinct CDR3 sequences, approximately 15% of them appearing once. The chain is built from TRBV20-1 and TRBJ2-7; TRBD2 might be the D (5 bases). The sequence came from a human patient who had a liver transplant. Some of the T cells may derive from the graft donor. CDR3 in amino acids: CSASPAGLYEQYF. The CDR3 DNA is TGCAGTGCTAGTCCAGCAGGACTTTACGAGCAGTACTTC.